These 2 T cell receptor beta chains were all obtained from the same sample, sequenced in a study of blood T cells in healthy people across ages. Combining a sample-barcoded 5' primer with a J-beta primer mix, a second PCR ran for roughly 6 to 12 cycles. TCRdb reprocessed the 5' RACE reads with MiXCR, giving one entry per CDR3 protein. This table holds 720,000 or so distinct CDR3 sequences, less than 45% found once. Sequencing was performed on blood. The receptors come from an elderly man in good health.

This clonotype was counted a few times. This sequence joins TRBV12-3 or TRBV12-4 and TRBJ2-7; no firm D call. Trimming removed 2 bases from V and 4 bases from J, with 9 bases in between. The CDR3 has 13 residues. CDR3 sequence reads: CASSLRHSYEQYF. The CDR3 bases are TGTGCCAGCAGTTTAAGGCACAGTTACGAGCAGTACTTC.

This clonotype was picked up a small number of times. The V and J genes are TRBV7-2 and TRBJ2-3, with D possibly being TRBD1 (5 bases). The CDR3 loop spans 14 amino acids. V was clipped by 1 base and J by 5 bases, with 10 bases between them. From germline, CDR1 is SGHTA and CDR2 FQGNSA. CDR3 sequence: CASSLEAGIDTQYF. The CDR3 DNA reads TGTGCCAGCAGCTTAGAGGCAGGGATAGATACGCAGTATTTT.